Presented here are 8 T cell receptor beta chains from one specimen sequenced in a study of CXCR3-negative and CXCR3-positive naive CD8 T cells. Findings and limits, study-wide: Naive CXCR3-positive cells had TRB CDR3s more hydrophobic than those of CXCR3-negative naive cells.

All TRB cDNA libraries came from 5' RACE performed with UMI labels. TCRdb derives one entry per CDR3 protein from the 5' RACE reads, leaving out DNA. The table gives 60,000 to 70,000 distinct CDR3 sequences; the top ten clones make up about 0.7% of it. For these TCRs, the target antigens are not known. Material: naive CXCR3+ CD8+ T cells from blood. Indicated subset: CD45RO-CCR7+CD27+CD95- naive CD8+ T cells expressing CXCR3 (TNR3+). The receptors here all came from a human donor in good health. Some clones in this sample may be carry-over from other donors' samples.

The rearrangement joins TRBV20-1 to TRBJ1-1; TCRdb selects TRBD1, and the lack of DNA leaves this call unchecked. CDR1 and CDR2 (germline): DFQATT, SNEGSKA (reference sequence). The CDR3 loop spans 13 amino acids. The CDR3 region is CSAWGQVNTEAFF.

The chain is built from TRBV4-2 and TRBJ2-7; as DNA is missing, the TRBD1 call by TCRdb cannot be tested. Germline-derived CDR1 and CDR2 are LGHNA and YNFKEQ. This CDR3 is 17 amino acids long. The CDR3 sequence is CASSQEGGWDRAYEQYF.

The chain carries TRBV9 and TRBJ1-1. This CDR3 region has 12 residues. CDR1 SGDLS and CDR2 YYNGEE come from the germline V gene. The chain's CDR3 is CASSEEGGEAFF.

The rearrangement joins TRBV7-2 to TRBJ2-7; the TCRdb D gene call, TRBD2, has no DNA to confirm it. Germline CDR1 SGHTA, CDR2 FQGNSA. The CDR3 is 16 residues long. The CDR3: CASSLVVSGGIYEQYF.

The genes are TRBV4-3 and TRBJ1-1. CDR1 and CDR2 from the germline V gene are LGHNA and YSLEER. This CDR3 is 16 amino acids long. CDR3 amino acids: CASSQDWGWAVTEAFF.

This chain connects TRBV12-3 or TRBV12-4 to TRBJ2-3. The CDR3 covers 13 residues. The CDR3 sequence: CASSSGLDIAQYF.

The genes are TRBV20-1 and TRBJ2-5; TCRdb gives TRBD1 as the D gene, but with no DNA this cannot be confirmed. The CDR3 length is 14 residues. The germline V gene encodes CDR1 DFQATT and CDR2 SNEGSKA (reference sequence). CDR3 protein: CSAPNGGAVETQYF.

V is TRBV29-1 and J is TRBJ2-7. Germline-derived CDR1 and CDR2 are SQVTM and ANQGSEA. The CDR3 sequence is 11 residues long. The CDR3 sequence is CSVVVSYEQYF.